The clone carrying this T cell receptor (beta chain) was found many times. Germline-derived CDR1 and CDR2 are SGHAT and FQNNGV. V trimming: 3 bases; J trimming: 3 bases; junction bases outside the gene matches: 1. This CDR3 comprises 14 residues. The source of the sample is a study of T cells in Graves' hyperthyroidism and ophthalmopathy. RNA transcripts served as the template for amplifying TCR beta CDR3 regions. HTBI primers were employed in a first-round RT-PCR of the TCR CDR3. TCRdb passed the multiplex PCR reads through MiXCR, listing each CDR3 protein once. Among 500,000 to 800,000 distinct CDR3 sequences listed, 14% were seen once. In the ophthalmopathy cohort, Clinical Activity Score was at least 3, NOSPECS grade at least 4, and duration under 3 months.

This receptor was obtained from a woman aged 45-65 years with Graves' ophthalmopathy. The sequenced sample was blood. The chain links TRBV11-2 to TRBJ2-7; 11 bases fit TRBD2. The CDR3 sequence is CASSFGTSGYEQYF. CDR3 DNA sequence: TGTGCCAGCAGCTTCGGGACTAGCGGCTACGAGCAGTACTTC.